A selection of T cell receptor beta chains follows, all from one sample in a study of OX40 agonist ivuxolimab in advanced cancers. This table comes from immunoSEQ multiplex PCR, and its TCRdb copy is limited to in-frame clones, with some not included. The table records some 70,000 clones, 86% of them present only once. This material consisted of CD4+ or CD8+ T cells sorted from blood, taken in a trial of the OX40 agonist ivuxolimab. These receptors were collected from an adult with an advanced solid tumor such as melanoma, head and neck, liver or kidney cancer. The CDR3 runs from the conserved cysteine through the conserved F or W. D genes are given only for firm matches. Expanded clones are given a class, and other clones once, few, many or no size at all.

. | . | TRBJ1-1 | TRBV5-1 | TGCGCCAGCAGCCTCATGGCGCCCTGGGACACTGAAGCTTTCTTT | CASSLMAPWDTEAFF
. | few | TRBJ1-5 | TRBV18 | TGTGCCAGCTCGCTACAGGGATTGGGTAGTCAGCCCCAGCATTTT | CASSLQGLGSQPQHF
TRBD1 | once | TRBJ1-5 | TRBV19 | TGTGCCAGTAGTTTTAGACAGGGTGATCAGCCCCAGCATTTT | CASSFRQGDQPQHF
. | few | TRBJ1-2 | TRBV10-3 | TGTGCCATCAGTGAGCCCCAGGGGAGGTATGGCTACACCTTC | CAISEPQGRYGYTF
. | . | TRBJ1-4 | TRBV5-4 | TGTGCCAGCAGCCCCGGTTCAACTAATGAAAAACTGTTTTTT | CASSPGSTNEKLFF
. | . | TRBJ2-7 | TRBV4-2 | TGTGCCAGCAGCCCACAGGGGAGGTCCTACGAGCAGTACTTC | CASSPQGRSYEQYF
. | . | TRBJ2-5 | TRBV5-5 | TGTGCCAGCAGCTGGGGGTACCGGGAGACCCAGTACTTC | CASSWGYRETQYF
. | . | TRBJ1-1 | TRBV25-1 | TGTGCCAGCACCCGCGGTTTTTTCCCTGAAGCTTTCTTT | CASTRGFFPEAFF
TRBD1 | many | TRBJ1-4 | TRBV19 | TGTGCCAGTAGCCGGGACAGGGCTGAAAAACTGTTTTTT | CASSRDRAEKLFF
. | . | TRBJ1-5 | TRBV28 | TGTGCCAGCAGTTTGGAGTCACAGGTCCAGCCCCAGCATTTT | CASSLESQVQPQHF
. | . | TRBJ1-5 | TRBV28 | TGTGCCAGCAGTCAACTCCGCGGGACACCAATGTGGACCCAGCATTTT | CASSQLRGTPMWTQHF
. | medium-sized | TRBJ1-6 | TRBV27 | TGTGCCAGCAGTTTTGTGGGTAATTCACCCCTCCACTTT | CASSFVGNSPLHF
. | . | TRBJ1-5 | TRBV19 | TGTGCCAGTAGCGGGACCCTGTTTGGAGCCCAGCATTTT | CASSGTLFGAQHF
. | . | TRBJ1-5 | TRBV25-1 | TGTGCCAGCAGTCTATCACTGGCTAATCAGCCCCAGCATTTT | CASSLSLANQPQHF
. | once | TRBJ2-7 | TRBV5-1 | TGCGCCAGCAACATCCCCGGATCCTACGAGCAGTACTTC | CASNIPGSYEQYF
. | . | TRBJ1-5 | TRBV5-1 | TGCGCCAGCAGCTTGGCGAGCGGAACCGAGCCCCAGCATTTT | CASSLASGTEPQHF
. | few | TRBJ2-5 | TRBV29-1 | TGCAGCGTTGTGAGGTCAGCCCAAGAGACCCAGTACTTC | CSVVRSAQETQYF
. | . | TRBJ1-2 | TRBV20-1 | TGCAGTGCTAGACCACAGGATTACACCTTC | CSARPQDYTF
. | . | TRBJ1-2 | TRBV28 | TGTGCCAGCAGTTTGGCCGGTACGGGGGGCTATGGCTACACCTTC | CASSLAGTGGYGYTF
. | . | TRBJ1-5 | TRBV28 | TGTGCCAGCAGTTTACCGGGGGGCGGCAATCAGCCCCAGCATTTT | CASSLPGGGNQPQHF
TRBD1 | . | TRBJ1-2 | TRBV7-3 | TGTGCCAGCAGCCCTGGGACAGACTATGGCTACACCTTC | CASSPGTDYGYTF
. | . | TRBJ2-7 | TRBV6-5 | TGTGCCAGCAGTTACTCAGGAGGAGCAGTTTCCTACGAGCAGTACTTC | CASSYSGGAVSYEQYF
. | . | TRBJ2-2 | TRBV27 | TGTGCCAGCAGTTTATCGGTCGGGGACACCGGGGAGCTGTTTTTT | CASSLSVGDTGELFF
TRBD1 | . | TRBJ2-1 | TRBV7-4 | TGTGCCAGCAGCTTAGACCACAGGGGGCCCGGAGATGAGCAGTTCTTC | CASSLDHRGPGDEQFF
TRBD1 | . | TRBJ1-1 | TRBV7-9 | TGTGCCAGCAGCATATATCCCGGACAGGGGCACACTGAAGCTTTCTTT | CASSIYPGQGHTEAFF
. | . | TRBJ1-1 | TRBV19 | TGTGCCAGTAGTAGTAAGTCGAACACTGAAGCTTTCTTT | CASSSKSNTEAFF
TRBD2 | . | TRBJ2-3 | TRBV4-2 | TGTGCCAGCAGCCAACTCTCGACTAGCGGGGTACGAGGAGATACGCAGTATTTT | CASSQLSTSGVRGDTQYF
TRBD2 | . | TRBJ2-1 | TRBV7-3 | TGTGCCAGCAGCTTAAGTAGCGGGGACGGAGGGAATGAGCAGTTCTTC | CASSLSSGDGGNEQFF
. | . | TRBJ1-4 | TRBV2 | TGTGCCAGCAGAATACAGGGTGTGTCTGAAAAACTGTTTTTT | CASRIQGVSEKLFF
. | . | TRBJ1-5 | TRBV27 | TGTGCCAGCAGTTTATCCCCCCCGGGTCAGCCCCAGCATTTT | CASSLSPPGQPQHF
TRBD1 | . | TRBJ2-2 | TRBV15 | TGTGCCACCAGCAGACCAAAACCGGGCAGGGGGCAAGCCGGGGAGCTGTTTTTT | CATSRPKPGRGQAGELFF
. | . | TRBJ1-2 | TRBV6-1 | TGTGCCAGCAGCACCTCACAGGGACCTCCTGGCTACACCTTC | CASSTSQGPPGYTF
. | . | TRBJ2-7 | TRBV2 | TGTGCCAGCAGTGAGTCGGTGGGCATCTACGAGCAGTACTTC | CASSESVGIYEQYF
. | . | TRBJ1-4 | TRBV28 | TGTGCCAGCAGTCTGAGACAGGCAACTAATGAAAAACTGTTTTTT | CASSLRQATNEKLFF
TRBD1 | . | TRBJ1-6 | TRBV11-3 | TGTGCCAGCAGCTCCTTGACAGGGACCCTGCTCCACTTT | CASSSLTGTLLHF
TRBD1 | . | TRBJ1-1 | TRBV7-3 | TGTGCCAGCAGCTTGACAGGGGGCGAAACTGAAGCTTTCTTT | CASSLTGGETEAFF
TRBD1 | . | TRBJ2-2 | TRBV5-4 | TGTGCCAGCAGCTATAATAACCAGGGGGCCGGGGAGCTGTTTTTT | CASSYNNQGAGELFF
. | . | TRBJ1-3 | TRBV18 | TGTGCCAGCTCACCATCGGCAAAACCTGGAAACACCATATATTTT | CASSPSAKPGNTIYF
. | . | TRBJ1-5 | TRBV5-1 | TGCGCCAGCAGCTTGCAGGGAACCCAGCCCCAGCATTTT | CASSLQGTQPQHF
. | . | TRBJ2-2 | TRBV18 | TGTGCCAGCTCACCACCGGGGGCGGCGAACACCGGGGAGCTGTTTTTT | CASSPPGAANTGELFF
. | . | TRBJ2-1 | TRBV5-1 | TGCGCCAGCAGCCCGGATAGTGTCAGAACGCTTCCCTCCTACAATGAGCAGTTCTTC | CASSPDSVRTLPSYNEQFF
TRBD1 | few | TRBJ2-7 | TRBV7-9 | TGTGCCAGCAGCCGCGCTGACAGGGGGCGTAGGAACGAGCAGTACTTC | CASSRADRGRRNEQYF
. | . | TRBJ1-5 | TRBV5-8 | TGTGCCAGCAGCTTTCGGGCTTCGGGGAGCAATCAGCCCCAGCATTTT | CASSFRASGSNQPQHF
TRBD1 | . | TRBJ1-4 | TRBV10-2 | TGCGCCAGCAGTTCTCCGGGACAGGGAAGGAAACTGTTTTTT | CASSSPGQGRKLFF
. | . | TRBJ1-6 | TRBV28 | TGTGCCAGCATGTCAGGGAGATCACCCCTCCACTTT | CASMSGRSPLHF
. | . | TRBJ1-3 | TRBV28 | TGTGCCAGCAGTTCCATTCAGAGCTCTGGAAACACCATATATTTT | CASSSIQSSGNTIYF